This TCR beta chain was documented in a study of blood T cell repertoires in COVID-19. Study-wide background: Samples of COVID-19 (acute and convalescent) were obtained from the United States, Italy and Spain. From T cells, B-cell-depleted T cells, or PBMCs came the material, which was cDNA or gDNA.

In the original workflow: Reference gene primer amplification gave estimated nucleated cell counts. Repertoires were generated with immunoSEQ multiplex PCR, while TCRdb's copy carries only in-frame clones and drops some. V and J calls plus clone size are reproduced from that table; the DNA served to infer D and trimming. The repertoire holds about 76,000 clones, with around 90% as singletons. Germline assignment: CDR1 KGHSH and CDR2 LQKENI. V gave up 4 bases and J gave up 3 bases, with 9 bases separating them. The CDR3 loop spans 13 amino acids. Material for sequencing was peripheral blood. The chain has TRBV18 and TRBJ1-1, with TRBD1 as a possible D gene (6 bases). This TCR was recovered from a human donor in a cohort sampled during active COVID-19. The CDR3 nucleotides are TGTGCCAGCTCACAACAGGGATACACTGAAGCTTTCTTT. This gives the protein CASSQQGYTEAFF.